The clone carrying this TCR beta chain has a handful of counts. Its antigen is unidentified. TCRdb redid the calling of the 5' RACE reads with MiXCR, one entry per CDR3 protein. The sample includes fewer than 700,000 distinct CDR3 sequences, approximately 19% of them seen just once. The entry originates in a study of T-cell memory formation after mild COVID-19. Study-level background: Each donor largely had its own TCR clusters.

There are 15 residues in the CDR3. Germline values: CDR1 SQVTM, CDR2 ANQGSEA. V lost 5 bases and J lost 2, with 18 bases in between. Points from the study as a whole: From day 15 to 85, contracting clones were balanced between CD4 and CD8, whereas later expanders leaned toward CD4+. Largely, contracting CD4+ clones fell within CM and EM, and contracting CD8+ clones within EMRA.

This TCR was sampled from an adult woman who had mild COVID-19 (a few samples of this study predate the infection). Cell type and time point are not known. Material for sequencing was PBMCs or a T cell subset sorted from them (not recorded which). The chain uses TRBV29-1 and TRBJ1-1, with a weak D call TRBD1 (5 bases). The CDR3 spells CSVRVLVGGNTEAFF. CDR3 sequence (DNA): TGCAGCGTTAGAGTCCTTGTGGGGGGAAACACTGAAGCTTTCTTT.